This entry lists 3 T cell receptor beta chains sequenced from one sample in a study of blood T cell repertoires in COVID-19. Assay: immunoSEQ multiplex PCR; the TCRdb copy retains only in-frame clones and omits some. The data hold tens of thousands of clones, with 75% to 90% observed a single time. The sample taken for sequencing was peripheral blood. These receptors all come from a woman aged 60-75 years with COVID-19, enrolled during active disease.

Turning to this clone: The identical CDR3 is also encoded by other nucleotide sequences in the sample. The chain carries TRBV11-2 and TRBJ1-5; 8 bases are a match to TRBD1. The germline V gene encodes CDR1 SGHAT and CDR2 FQNNGV. The CDR3 is 14 residues long. Unmatched junction bases numbered 2, after V lost 5 bases and J lost 2 bases. CDR3 nucleotides: TGTGCCAGCAGCCTGACAGGGGGCAATCAGCCCCAGCATTTT. Its translation is CASSLTGGNQPQHF.

The J gene is TRBJ1-6, the V gene TRBV7-9; the D is unclear. Germline CDR1 and CDR2: SEHNR and FQNEAQ (reference sequence). Trimming took 2 bases from V and 10 from J, leaving 12 bases between them. CDR3 length: 14 amino acids. The CDR3: CASSLRGLESPLHF. CDR3 DNA sequence: TGTGCCAGCAGCTTACGGGGTTTGGAGTCACCCCTCCACTTT.

This CDR3 reads CAWSRQISGTNNEQFF. In DNA form, the CDR3 reads TGTGCCTGGAGCCGTCAGATTAGCGGGACTAACAATGAGCAGTTCTTC. The rearrangement uses TRBV30 and TRBJ2-1; TRBD2 aligns across 8 bases. The CDR3 contains 16 residues. Germline V gene sequence: CDR1 GTSNPN, CDR2 SVGIG (reference sequence). Germline trimming cut 3 bases from V and 5 bases from J; bases unmatched to any gene: 12.